These 19 T cell receptor beta chains were all obtained from the same sample, sequenced in a study of shared clonotypes between healthy human individuals. CD8 cells regarded as naive lacked CD45RO, were positively chosen for CCR7, and omitted terminally differentiated effector memory CD45RA+ cells. This table comes from immunoSEQ multiplex PCR, and its TCRdb copy is limited to in-frame clones, with some not included. Here the sample spans 500,000 to 700,000 clones, approximately 96% being singletons. Sample: naive CD8+ T cells sorted from blood. These receptors were taken from a woman in her twenties or thirties in good health.

The gene calls are TRBV27 and TRBJ2-1; tentatively, D is TRBD1 or TRBD2 (5 bases each). V was trimmed by 2 bases and J by 1 base, leaving 15 bases between them. The CDR3 runs to 17 residues. Germline loops: CDR1 MNHEY, CDR2 SMNVEV (reference sequence). CDR3 nucleotides: TGTGCCAGCAGTTTAGCCTACCCTGGGACGTCCTACAATGAGCAGTTCTTC. This codes for CASSLAYPGTSYNEQFF.

The genes are TRBV28 and TRBJ1-1; possibly TRBD1 for D (5 bases). The CDR3 is made up of 13 amino acids. The V end was cut by 7 bases, the J end by 1 base, with 10 bases between. The germline V gene has CDR1 MDHEN and CDR2 SYDVKM. Here the CDR3 reads CASTLQGNTEAFF. The CDR3 bases are TGTGCCAGCACCCTTCAGGGGAACACTGAAGCTTTCTTT.

This clone has just one count. In nucleotides, the CDR3 is TGTGCCAGCAGTTACCAACAAACGGGGCCCCAGCATTTT. This gives the protein CASSYQQTGPQHF. V and J are TRBV6-5 and TRBJ1-5, with D uncertain. This CDR3 region has 13 residues. V was clipped by 2 bases and J by 9 bases, with 11 bases between them. Germline V CDR1 and CDR2: MNHEY, SVGAGI.

The rearrangement links TRBV5-6 to TRBJ1-2; D gene ambiguous. Germline V gene lookup returns CDR1 SGHDT and CDR2 YYEEEE. CDR3 length equals 12 residues. V dropped 2 bases and J dropped 7 bases, with 9 bases sitting between them. The CDR3: CASSFGDTGYTF. The CDR3 coding sequence is TGTGCCAGCAGCTTTGGGGATACTGGCTACACCTTC.

The CDR3 sequence: CSVELWSAAGVLYEQYF. CDR3 sequence (DNA): TGCAGCGTTGAATTATGGTCTGCAGCGGGGGTTCTCTACGAGCAGTACTTC. V usage is TRBV29-1 and J usage is TRBJ2-7, with TRBD2 matching over 8 bases. Looked up from germline, CDR1 is SQVTM and CDR2 is ANQGSEA. V was clipped by 2 bases and J by 3 bases; unmatched bases: 15. The CDR3 spans 17 residues.

The V and J genes are TRBV4-1 and TRBJ2-5; 9 bases agree with TRBD1. J lost 6 bases, V lost 0 bases, and 11 bases had no gene match. CDR1 is MGHRA, CDR2 YSYEKL, per germline. CDR3 size: 17 residues. DNA of the CDR3: TGCGCCAGCAGCCAAGAGTCTACCGACAGGGGGAAAAAGACCCAGTACTTC. Its protein product is CASSQESTDRGKKTQYF.

This chain links TRBV28 with TRBJ2-3; perhaps TRBD2 as D (6 bases). Germline loops: CDR1 MDHEN, CDR2 SYDVKM. Trimming left V 2 bases short and J 5 bases short, with 11 bases between. This CDR3 contains 14 residues. The DNA of the CDR3 is TGTGCCAGCAGTTTAGCCGGGGGTGGAGATACGCAGTATTTT. Translating it yields CASSLAGGGDTQYF.

V is TRBV19 and J is TRBJ2-2; 12 bases are a match to TRBD2. Unmatched junction bases numbered 2, after V lost 9 bases and J lost 0 bases. The V gene's germline CDR1 is LNHDA and CDR2 SQIVND (reference sequence). The CDR3 runs to 15 residues. The CDR3 nucleotides are TGTGCCAGCGGGACTAGCGGGTCGAACACCGGGGAGCTGTTTTTT. Its protein product is CASGTSGSNTGELFF.

This clone occurred once. The chain couples TRBV11-3 to TRBJ1-4; 8 bases are a match to TRBD1. The CDR3 totals 18 residues. Trimming removed 1 base from V and 0 bases from J; junction bases left unmatched: 7. Germline V gene data show CDR1 as SGHNT and CDR2 as YENEEA. The CDR3 coding sequence is TGTGCCAGCAGCTTAGGCAGGGGGCCCCACGCAACTAATGAAAAACTGTTTTTT. This encodes CASSLGRGPHATNEKLFF.

The chain links TRBV27 to TRBJ2-3; 8 bases are shared with TRBD1. Germline CDR1 is MNHEY and CDR2 is SMNVEV (reference sequence). There are 14 residues in the CDR3. J gave up 3 bases and V 7 bases, and 6 bases lay outside the gene matches. The CDR3 DNA reads TGTGCCAGCACCCAACAGGGGGGAACAGATACGCAGTATTTT. Its protein is CASTQQGGTDTQYF.

The chain links TRBV28 to TRBJ1-5; TRBD1 is a possible D gene (5 bases). The length of the CDR3 is 17 residues. V was clipped by 3 bases and J by 5 bases, with 20 bases between them. Looked up from germline, CDR1 is MDHEN and CDR2 is SYDVKM. CDR3 sequence: CASSFFRDGEGHQPQHF. The CDR3 nucleotides are TGTGCCAGCAGTTTTTTCCGGGACGGGGAAGGGCATCAGCCCCAGCATTTT. Drawing the rest from reference TRBV28 and TRBJ1-5, the complete variable domain is DVKVTQSSRYLVKRTGEKVFLECVQDMDHENMFWYRQDPGLGLRLIYFSYDVKMKEKGDIPEGYSVSREKKERFSLILESASTNQTSMYLCASSFFRDGEGHQPQHFGDGTRLSIL.

The chain employs TRBV29-1 and TRBJ2-6; TRBD1 agrees at 9 bases. Germline trimming cut 4 bases from V and 0 bases from J; bases unmatched to any gene: 7. CDR3 length equals 17 residues. Germline CDR1 is SQVTM and CDR2 is ANQGSEA. DNA of the CDR3: TGCAGCGTTGTAGGCACAGGGGGCGTCTCTGGGGCCAACGTCCTGACTTTC. Its translation is CSVVGTGGVSGANVLTF.

The rearrangement joins TRBV7-9 to TRBJ2-5; 11 positions agree with TRBD2. CDR3 length: 15 residues. Germline V gene sequence: CDR1 SEHNR, CDR2 FQNEAQ (reference sequence). Trimming cost V 5 bases and J 3 bases; bases outside gene matches: 5. CDR3 residues: CASSRPGLAEETQYF. The CDR3 nucleotides read TGTGCCAGCAGCCGTCCGGGACTAGCGGAAGAGACCCAGTACTTC.

The rearrangement links TRBV7-9 to TRBJ2-3; 7 bases are a match to TRBD1. Trimming removed 8 bases from V and 6 bases from J; junction bases left unmatched: 11. This CDR3 is 14 amino acids long. CDR1 SEHNR and CDR2 FQNEAQ come from the germline V gene (reference sequence). The chain's CDR3 is CASGTALASDTQYF. The CDR3 region has the DNA TGTGCCAGCGGGACAGCCCTCGCATCGGATACGCAGTATTTT.

CDR3 in amino acids: CASSLGLGSYEQYF. The CDR3 region has the DNA TGTGCCAGCAGTCTTGGACTAGGATCCTACGAGCAGTACTTC. The genes are TRBV6-5 and TRBJ2-7; TRBD2 aligns across 7 bases. Germline CDR1 MNHEY, CDR2 SVGAGI. This CDR3 comprises 14 residues. V lost 5 bases and J lost 1; bases outside the gene matches: 5.

This chain links TRBV7-2 with TRBJ2-3, with D tentatively TRBD2 (6 bases). The CDR3 has 15 amino acids. The V end was cut by 1 base, the J end by 2 bases, with 10 bases between. CDR1 is SGHTA, CDR2 FQGNSA, per germline. CDR3: CASSLVAVLTDTQYF. The CDR3 DNA is TGTGCCAGCAGCTTAGTAGCGGTCCTCACAGATACGCAGTATTTT.

The genes are TRBV2 and TRBJ2-7; 9 bases are shared with TRBD2. V gave up 5 bases and J gave up 2 bases; unmatched junction bases: 1. CDR1 is SNHLY and CDR2 is FYNNEI in the germline V gene. This CDR3 is 13 amino acids long. As DNA, the CDR3 is TGTGCCAGCAGTACTAGCGGGCCCTACGAGCAGTACTTC. Encoded protein: CASSTSGPYEQYF.

V is TRBV28 and J is TRBJ2-1; 11 bases agree with TRBD2. Germline V gene data show CDR1 as MDHEN and CDR2 as SYDVKM. The ends lost 8 bases at V and 8 bases at J; junction bases unmatched: 17. The CDR3 covers 17 residues. In DNA, the CDR3 is TGTGCCAGCTGCGGACTGCTTAGCGGGAGGGCCGGGTATGAGCAGTTCTTC. Amino acids: CASCGLLSGRAGYEQFF.

This chain uses TRBV4-1 with TRBJ1-2, with D possibly matching TRBD1 (5 bases). The CDR3 extends over 16 amino acids. V was cut by 0 bases and J by 5 bases, with 16 bases left in between. Germline V gene sequence: CDR1 MGHRA, CDR2 YSYEKL. CDR3 protein: CASSQDPDSIIYGYTF. CDR3 coding DNA: TGCGCCAGCAGCCAAGATCCTGACAGTATAATTTATGGCTACACCTTC.